The 22 T cell receptor beta chains presented below share a single source sample, sequenced in a study of cytomegalovirus exposure and HLA in healthy donors. The assay was immunoSEQ multiplex PCR, and TCRdb's table has in-frame clones only and misses some. The sample lists 100,000 to 150,000 clones; roughly 89% were seen once. Sequenced: PBMCs. The receptor set was obtained from a woman between 18 and 30 years old in good health and CMV-seronegative.

This clone was recorded a few times. The chain uses TRBV30 and TRBJ2-1, with D tentatively TRBD1 (5 bases). The ends were cut back, 2 bases at V and 6 bases at J, with 17 bases in the middle. CDR3 length equals 15 residues. Germline-derived CDR1 and CDR2 are GTSNPN and SVGIG (reference sequence). The CDR3 loop is CAWSPVVRGINEQFF. The CDR3, as DNA: TGTGCCTGGAGTCCCGTAGTAAGGGGAATCAATGAGCAGTTCTTC.

The V and J genes are TRBV4-3 and TRBJ2-7; D call uncertain. Germline lookup yields CDR1 LGHNA and CDR2 YSLEER. Trimming took 0 bases from V and 4 from J, leaving 10 bases between them. The CDR3 covers 14 residues. The CDR3 DNA follows: TGCGCCAGCAGCCAAGAGTCCAGATTATACGAGCAGTACTTC. This codes for CASSQESRLYEQYF.

This clone was observed a handful of times. This chain links TRBV18 with TRBJ1-5, with 7 bases fitting TRBD1. In germline, CDR1 is KGHSH, CDR2 LQKENI. After removal of 2 bases from V and 7 bases from J, the junction contained 2 bases not matched to a gene. CDR3 size: 13 residues. Written as DNA, the CDR3 is TGTGCCAGCTCACCAGGACAGGAGCAGCCCCAGCATTTT. Encoded protein: CASSPGQEQPQHF.

The chain joins TRBV7-8 to TRBJ2-7; 10 bases agree with TRBD1. Germline V CDR1 and CDR2: SGHVS, FQNEAQ. Unmatched junction bases numbered 3, after V lost 3 bases and J lost 4 bases. The length of the CDR3 is 14 residues. As DNA, the CDR3 is TGTGCCAGCAGCTTGGGACAGGGGCTTTACGAGCAGTACTTC. Amino acid sequence: CASSLGQGLYEQYF.

CDR3 bases: TGTGCCAGCAGTTACCTGGACAGGGCAGGCCAGCCCCAGCATTTT. Translated: CASSYLDRAGQPQHF. The chain uses TRBV28 and TRBJ1-5; 8 nucleotides agree with TRBD1. The CDR3 sequence is 15 residues long. Germline CDR1 is MDHEN and CDR2 is SYDVKM. With 4 bases clipped from V and 7 bases from J, the junction kept 9 bases outside the gene matches.

J is TRBJ1-2 and V is TRBV25-1; tentatively, D is TRBD1 (5 bases). This CDR3 contains 12 residues. V lost 3 bases and J lost 5, with 7 bases in between. Germline CDR1 and CDR2: MGHDK and SYGVNS. The CDR3 is CASSDSGYGYTF. For the CDR3, the DNA is TGTGCCAGCAGTGACTCAGGGTATGGCTACACCTTC.

This chain links TRBV18 with TRBJ2-7; 8 bases map to TRBD1. The V and J ends lost 5 bases and 0 bases, in that order; junction bases with no gene match: 3. CDR1 KGHSH and CDR2 LQKENI come from the germline V gene. The CDR3 loop spans 14 amino acids. CDR3 DNA: TGTGCCAGCTCAAAGGGACAGGACTCCTACGAGCAGTACGTC. This codes for CASSKGQDSYEQYV.

V gene TRBV7-2 combines with J gene TRBJ2-5, with TRBD2 matching over 13 bases. Germline V lookup: CDR1 SGHTA, CDR2 FQGNSA. V gave up 4 bases and J gave up 5 bases; unmatched junction bases: 4. This CDR3 has 15 amino acids. CDR3 sequence (DNA): TGTGCCAGCAGCTCGGGACTAGCGGGGTTTGAGACCCAGTACTTC. This translates into CASSSGLAGFETQYF. The variable domain in full, completed from reference TRBV7-2 and TRBJ2-5, reads GAGVSQSPSNKVTEKGKDVELRCDPISGHTALYWYRQSLGQGLEFLIYFQGNSAPDKSGLPSDRFSAERTGGSVSTLTIQRTQQEDSAVYLCASSSGLAGFETQYFGPGTRLLVL.

This chain connects TRBV2 to TRBJ2-1; possibly TRBD1 for D (5 bases). The CDR3 totals 17 residues. CDR1 is SNHLY and CDR2 is FYNNEI in the germline V gene. V lost 4 bases to trimming and J lost 0 bases, with 16 bases between them. In DNA, the CDR3 is TGTGCCAGCAGTGGTTTGACAGAACACAGCTCCTACAATGAGCAGTTCTTC. Translation: CASSGLTEHSSYNEQFF.

This clone appeared a few times. V and J are TRBV6-5 and TRBJ1-2, with D possibly matching TRBD1 (6 bases). Germline V gene data show CDR1 as MNHEY and CDR2 as SVGAGI. There are 13 residues in the CDR3. With 6 bases removed from V and 3 bases from J, the gap between germline ends came to 11 bases. The CDR3 DNA is TGTGCCAGCAGGGAGACAGGAGACTATGGCTACACCTTC. Amino acids: CASRETGDYGYTF.

The chain uses TRBV19 and TRBJ2-2; D possibly corresponds to TRBD1 (6 bases). CDR3 length: 15 amino acids. V was pared by 6 bases and J by 6 bases, with 17 bases between. CDR1 is LNHDA, CDR2 SQIVND, per germline (reference sequence). In DNA form, the CDR3 reads TGTGCCAGTAGCTTCACAGGGCATCAACCCGGGGAGCTGTTTTTT. This translates into CASSFTGHQPGELFF.

About this clone itself: Distinct nucleotide sequences in the sample also encode this CDR3. The rearrangement uses TRBV6-1 and TRBJ2-1, with 11 positions matching TRBD2. Germline V gene lookup returns CDR1 MNHNS and CDR2 SASEGT. V lost 8 bases to trimming and J lost 0 bases; unmatched junction nucleotides: 0. The CDR3 extends over 14 amino acids. The DNA for the CDR3 is TGTGCCAGCCTAGCGGGGGGCTCCTACAATGAGCAGTTCTTC. It codes for CASLAGGSYNEQFF.

This clone turned up a few times. The rearrangement joins TRBV30 to TRBJ2-6; maybe TRBD1 (5 bases). The CDR3 is 16 residues long. In germline, CDR1 is GTSNPN, CDR2 SVGIG (reference sequence). V gave up 2 bases and J gave up 0 bases, with 11 bases separating them. The DNA of the CDR3 is TGTGCCTGGAGTAACACAGGCCACTCTGGGGCCAACGTCCTGACTTTC. Amino acids: CAWSNTGHSGANVLTF.

The CDR3 region is CASRTRSSYEQYF. The CDR3 DNA reads TGTGCCAGCAGAACTAGAAGCTCCTACGAGCAGTACTTC. The chain recombines TRBV6-6 with TRBJ2-7, with D perhaps matching TRBD2 (5 bases). This CDR3 comprises 13 residues. CDR1 is MNHNY, CDR2 SVGAGI, per germline (reference sequence). V was trimmed by 6 bases and J by 0 bases, leaving 9 bases between them.

The chain is built from TRBV30 and TRBJ2-1, with D hard to call. In germline, CDR1 is GTSNPN, CDR2 SVGIG (reference sequence). The CDR3 contains 14 residues. V lost 2 bases to trimming and J lost 4 bases, with 12 bases between them. The CDR3 loop is CAWSRGGSYNEQFF. The DNA of the CDR3 is TGTGCCTGGAGTCGTGGCGGTAGTTACAATGAGCAGTTCTTC.

This clone has a single count. V and J are TRBV2 and TRBJ2-7; possibly TRBD2 for D (6 bases). Trimming removed 6 bases at V and 6 bases at J, with 18 bases between. Germline values: CDR1 SNHLY, CDR2 FYNNEI. The CDR3 spans 14 residues. DNA of the CDR3: TGTGCCAGCAGATCGAGGGAGGCCTCGGGCGAGCAGTACTTC. It specifies CASRSREASGEQYF.

J is TRBJ2-7 and V is TRBV19; 8 bases map to TRBD1. The ends lost 2 bases at V and 0 bases at J; junction bases unmatched: 12. CDR1 is LNHDA, CDR2 SQIVND, per germline (reference sequence). The CDR3 runs to 18 residues. The CDR3 DNA reads as TGTGCCAGTAGTATATTTACGACCGGGACAGGAAGCTCCTACGAGCAGTACTTC. This codes for CASSIFTTGTGSSYEQYF.

The rearrangement joins TRBV28 to TRBJ2-5; tentative D call: TRBD1 (5 bases). Germline V lookup: CDR1 MDHEN, CDR2 SYDVKM. There are 13 residues in the CDR3. V lost 7 bases and J lost 6, with 15 bases in between. CDR3 sequence: CASNPTGKKTQYF. DNA for the CDR3: TGTGCCAGCAATCCCACAGGCAAAAAGACCCAGTACTTC. Combining the CDR3 with reference TRBV28 and TRBJ2-5 gives the whole variable domain DVKVTQSSRYLVKRTGEKVFLECVQDMDHENMFWYRQDPGLGLRLIYFSYDVKMKEKGDIPEGYSVSREKKERFSLILESASTNQTSMYLCASNPTGKKTQYFGPGTRLLVL.

The V gene is TRBV7-2, the J gene TRBJ1-5; 8 bases line up with TRBD1. CDR1 and CDR2 (germline): SGHTA, FQGNSA. Trimming took 3 bases from V and 11 from J; bases not matched to a gene: 0. The CDR3 runs 11 residues. The CDR3 nucleotides are TGTGCCAGCAGCTTGACAGGGGCCCAGCATTTT. This translates into CASSLTGAQHF.

The chain has TRBV28 and TRBJ1-2, with 9 bases matching TRBD1. J lost 5 bases, V lost 8 bases, and 9 bases had no gene match. In germline, CDR1 is MDHEN, CDR2 SYDVKM. The CDR3 covers 14 residues. The CDR3 region has the DNA TGTGCCAGCGGGCTAACAGGGGGCCCTTATGGCTACACCTTC. The encoded protein is CASGLTGGPYGYTF.

The gene calls are TRBV19 and TRBJ2-7, with D maybe TRBD1 (6 bases). The CDR3 is 13 amino acids. Germline CDR1 LNHDA, CDR2 SQIVND (reference sequence). The V end lost 8 bases, the J end lost 2 bases, and 13 bases lay between the germline ends. CDR3 amino acids: CASSPGDTYEQYV. In nucleotides, the CDR3 is TGTGCCAGTTCGCCAGGGGACACCTACGAGCAGTACGTC.

This rearrangement joins TRBV7-8 to TRBJ2-5; the match to TRBD2 covers 11 bases. Germline lookup yields CDR1 SGHVS and CDR2 FQNEAQ. Trimming at V came to 3 bases and at J to 4 bases, leaving 4 bases not matched to a gene. This CDR3 is 15 amino acids long. The CDR3 is CASSFWTSGSETQYF. DNA of the CDR3: TGTGCCAGCAGCTTCTGGACTAGCGGGTCAGAGACCCAGTACTTC.